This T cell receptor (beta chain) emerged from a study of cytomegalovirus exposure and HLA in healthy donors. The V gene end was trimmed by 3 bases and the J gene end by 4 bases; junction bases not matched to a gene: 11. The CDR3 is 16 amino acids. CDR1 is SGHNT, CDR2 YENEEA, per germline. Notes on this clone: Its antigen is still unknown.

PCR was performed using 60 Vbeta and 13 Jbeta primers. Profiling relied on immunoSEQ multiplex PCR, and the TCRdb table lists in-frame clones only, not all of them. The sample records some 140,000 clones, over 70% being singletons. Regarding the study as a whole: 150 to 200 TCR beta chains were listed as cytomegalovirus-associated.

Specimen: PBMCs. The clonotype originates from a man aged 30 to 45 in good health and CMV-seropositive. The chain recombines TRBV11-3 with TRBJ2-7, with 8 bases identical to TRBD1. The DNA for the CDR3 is TGTGCCAGCAGCTTTATTAGCTGGACAGGGTTGTACGAGCAGTACTTC. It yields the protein CASSFISWTGLYEQYF.